The source of this T cell receptor (beta chain) is a study of OX40 agonist ivuxolimab in advanced cancers. Overall study context: Patients in dose escalation had liver, melanoma, kidney or head and neck cancers.

The method was immunoSEQ multiplex PCR; TCRdb's version includes in-frame clones alone and lacks a portion of them. Of tens of thousands of clones in the sample, more than 75% were seen once. This CDR3 contains 14 residues. Germline-derived CDR1 and CDR2 are SGHTA and FQGTGA. Trimming took 1 base from V and 5 from J, leaving 11 bases between them. The sample was CD4+ or CD8+ T cells sorted from blood, taken in a trial of the OX40 agonist ivuxolimab. This clonotype was obtained from an adult with an advanced solid tumor such as melanoma, head and neck, liver or kidney cancer. The V call is TRBV7-3, the J call TRBJ2-5; possible D gene TRBD2, 6 bases. The CDR3 sequence is CASSLMGGLETQYF. The CDR3 DNA reads TGTGCCAGCAGCTTAATGGGGGGTCTGGAGACCCAGTACTTC.